This T cell receptor (beta chain) emerged from a study of OX40 agonist ivuxolimab in advanced cancers. The study, taken as a whole, reports: In the 0.1 to 3.0 mg/kg range, CD4+ and CD8+ blood T cells had expanded clonally by week 6. CD8+ T cells (on average) carried more expanded clones than CD4+ T cells. Expanded peripheral T cell antigen specificity was not determined.

Notes on this clone: Its antigen is undetermined.

Method: immunoSEQ multiplex PCR; TCRdb's copy keeps in-frame clones and lacks some. The table shows about 40,000 clones, with 88% occurring only once. V was pared by 7 bases and J by 7 bases, with 13 bases between. The CDR3 loop spans 12 amino acids. CDR1 and CDR2 (germline): MNHEY, SMNVEV (reference sequence). The J gene is TRBJ1-1, the V gene TRBV27, with TRBD1 as a possible D gene (5 bases). The material was CD4+ or CD8+ T cells sorted from blood, obtained in a trial of the OX40 agonist ivuxolimab. The source of this sequence is an adult with an advanced solid tumor such as melanoma, head and neck, liver or kidney cancer. The CDR3 here is CASTSGPHEAFF. The DNA of the CDR3 is TGTGCCAGCACCTCGGGACCGCATGAAGCTTTCTTT.